This T cell receptor beta chain was documented in a study of shared clonotypes between healthy human individuals. Cells designated naive CD8 were CD45RO-negative and were positively selected for CCR7, with terminally differentiated effector memory CD45RA+ cells excluded. The CDR3 is made up of 14 amino acids. The method was immunoSEQ multiplex PCR; TCRdb's version includes in-frame clones alone and lacks a portion of them. Of over 800,000 clones in the sample, about 92% are singletons; the top ten hold around 24%. The J gene is TRBJ2-2, the V gene TRBV12-2; the tabulated D call, TRBD2, remains unverified against the DNA. TRBV12-2 corresponds to a pseudogene. Sequenced sample: naive CD8+ T cells sorted from blood. The TCR comes from a man aged 25 to 45 in good health. The CDR3 DNA sequence: TGTGCCAAGGGAGGGAGGGAATCGTCCGGGGAGCTGTTTTTT. Amino acids: CAKGGRESSGELFF.